The T cell receptor beta chain described here comes from a study of blood T cell repertoires in COVID-19. About the study: Acute and convalescent COVID-19 specimens originated in the United States, Italy and Spain. PBMCs, B-cell-depleted T cells, or T cells were the source of the cDNA or gDNA that made up the material.

Original data processing: Amplification with reference gene primers provided the estimates of nucleated cell counts. Sequenced by immunoSEQ multiplex PCR; TCRdb stores in-frame clones only, minus some. V and J calls plus clone size are reproduced from that table; the DNA served to infer D and trimming. The sample holds over 450,000 clones, roughly 87% seen once. CDR3 length: 14 residues. V lost 1 base and J 9 bases, leaving 15 bases between the germline ends. CDR1 LGHDT and CDR2 YNNKEL come from the germline V gene (reference sequence). Sequencing used peripheral blood. This receptor was taken from a man between 18 and 35 years old with COVID-19, enrolled during active disease. This chain links TRBV3-1 (or the pseudogene TRBV3-2) with TRBJ1-2; D perhaps matches TRBD1 (6 bases). CDR3 sequence reads: CASSQVTDSLSYTF. DNA for the CDR3: TGTGCCAGCAGCCAAGTGACGGACAGCCTCAGCTACACCTTC.